This is a list of T cell receptor beta chains from one sample in a study of T cell responses to AZD1222 COVID-19 vaccine. Generated by immunoSEQ multiplex PCR, the TCRdb table keeps only in-frame clones and is missing some. There are about 56,000 clones in the sample; roughly 85% occur only once, and more than 13% lies in the top ten. The material was peripheral blood, obtained on day 0 of AZD1222 vaccination. The receptors here all came from an adult in good health. CDR3s include the opening cysteine and the closing phenylalanine or tryptophan. The order of the fields is clone size, D gene, J gene, V gene, CDR3 protein, CDR3 DNA. The D gene is left open where the match is weak. Not all rows give a size; the values are once, few, many and, for expanded clones, a class.

clone_size: NA
d_call: TRBD2
j_call: TRBJ2-1
v_call: TRBV6-4
cdr3_aa: CASSESGTSGGNEQFF
cdr3_nt: TGTGCCAGCAGTGAGAGCGGGACTAGCGGGGGGAATGAGCAGTTCTTC

clone_size: NA
d_call: NA
j_call: TRBJ2-3
v_call: TRBV14
cdr3_aa: CASSQGRNTDTQYF
cdr3_nt: TGTGCCAGCAGCCAAGGCCGGAACACAGATACGCAGTATTTT

clone_size: NA
d_call: NA
j_call: TRBJ2-6
v_call: TRBV7-3
cdr3_aa: CASSLTGGNPGANVLTF
cdr3_nt: TGTGCCAGCAGCTTAACGGGGGGTAATCCTGGGGCCAACGTCCTGACTTTC

clone_size: NA
d_call: NA
j_call: TRBJ1-1
v_call: TRBV24-1
cdr3_aa: CATSAVGRTEAFF
cdr3_nt: TGTGCCACCAGTGCAGTGGGGCGGACTGAAGCTTTCTTT

clone_size: NA
d_call: NA
j_call: TRBJ2-2
v_call: TRBV5-4
cdr3_aa: CASHGQRNTGELFF
cdr3_nt: TGTGCCAGCCATGGACAGCGGAACACCGGGGAGCTGTTTTTT

clone_size: once
d_call: NA
j_call: TRBJ1-4
v_call: TRBV7-2
cdr3_aa: CASSLAQGGEKLFF
cdr3_nt: TGTGCCAGCAGCTTAGCGCAGGGAGGGGAAAAACTGTTTTTT

clone_size: NA
d_call: TRBD1
j_call: TRBJ2-7
v_call: TRBV18
cdr3_aa: CASSGQGIINEQYF
cdr3_nt: TGTGCCAGCTCAGGACAGGGAATAATCAACGAGCAGTACTTC

clone_size: once
d_call: NA
j_call: TRBJ2-3
v_call: TRBV11-2
cdr3_aa: CASSWVGPDTQYF
cdr3_nt: TGTGCCAGCAGCTGGGTTGGTCCAGATACGCAGTATTTT

clone_size: NA
d_call: NA
j_call: TRBJ2-7
v_call: TRBV15
cdr3_aa: CATSRRTGPYEQYF
cdr3_nt: TGTGCCACCTCTCGTCGTACAGGACCCTACGAGCAGTACTTC

clone_size: once
d_call: NA
j_call: TRBJ2-5
v_call: TRBV5-1
cdr3_aa: CASSLALETQYF
cdr3_nt: TGCGCCAGCAGCTTGGCACTAGAGACCCAGTACTTC